The 9 T cell receptor beta chains below all came from one sample that was sequenced in a study of blood T cell repertoires in COVID-19. Profiling relied on immunoSEQ multiplex PCR, and the TCRdb table lists in-frame clones only, not all of them. This sample has 45,000 to 60,000 clones, with around 73% found just once. The sample taken for sequencing was PBMCs or T cells enriched from blood (not recorded which). The receptor set was obtained from a woman between 45 and 65 years old with acute COVID-19.

The V and J genes are TRBV2 and TRBJ2-6; weak D call: TRBD2 (5 bases). This CDR3 spans 14 amino acids. In germline, CDR1 is SNHLY, CDR2 FYNNEI. V dropped 6 bases and J dropped 4 bases, with 10 bases sitting between them. The CDR3 spells CASRTGSGANVLTF. In DNA, the CDR3 is TGTGCCAGCAGAACGGGGTCCGGGGCCAACGTCCTGACTTTC.

This clone is a singleton in its sample. The chain recombines TRBV5-6 with TRBJ2-7, with D unresolved. Germline V gene lookup returns CDR1 SGHDT and CDR2 YYEEEE. This CDR3 comprises 12 residues. With 4 bases removed from V and 2 bases from J, the gap between germline ends came to 7 bases. CDR3 DNA sequence: TGTGCCAGCAGCCTAGTCCCCTACGAGCAGTACTTC. Translated: CASSLVPYEQYF.

The chain combines TRBV10-3 with TRBJ1-3; D is undetermined. The germline CDR1 and CDR2 sequences are ENHRY and SYGVKD. The CDR3 runs 16 residues. The germline V and J ends were trimmed by 3 bases and 0 bases, with 12 bases remaining between them. As DNA, the CDR3 is TGTGCCATCAGTGATCAGACAACCAGCTCTGGAAACACCATATATTTT. Translated, it gives CAISDQTTSSGNTIYF.

The chain employs TRBV9 and TRBJ1-6; D is possibly TRBD1 (5 bases). The CDR3 consists of 13 residues. V was trimmed by 4 bases and J by 7 bases, leaving 9 bases between them. Germline values: CDR1 SGDLS, CDR2 YYNGEE. The CDR3 coding sequence is TGTGCCAGCAGCCCCCGGGGGAATTCACCCCTCCACTTT. Encoded protein: CASSPRGNSPLHF.

The J gene is TRBJ1-6, the V gene TRBV19; possible D gene TRBD1, 6 bases. V was shortened by 6 bases and J by 4 bases, with 16 bases between the two germline ends. The CDR3 sequence is 16 residues long. CDR1 is LNHDA and CDR2 is SQIVND in the germline V gene (reference sequence). The CDR3 DNA sequence: TGTGCCAGTAGAACACAGGGACGGGAATATAATTCACCCCTCCACTTT. Translating it yields CASRTQGREYNSPLHF.

CDR3 nucleotides: TGTGCCAGCAGCTTAGGTGGGGGGTCGAAAGAGACCCAGTACTTC. This codes for CASSLGGGSKETQYF. The chain links TRBV7-2 to TRBJ2-5; D is possibly TRBD2 (6 bases). Germline V CDR1 and CDR2: SGHTA, FQGNSA. The CDR3 runs to 15 residues. Trimming took off 1 base at V and 3 bases at J, with 12 bases between the two ends.

The rearrangement links TRBV27 to TRBJ1-1; a weak D match, TRBD1 (6 bases). Germline CDR1 MNHEY, CDR2 SMNVEV (reference sequence). This CDR3 comprises 16 residues. Trimming stripped 6 bases from V and 2 bases from J, with 19 bases between. The CDR3 reads CASSPFLGAPNTEAFF. The CDR3 DNA sequence: TGTGCCAGCAGCCCGTTCTTGGGGGCACCAAACACTGAAGCTTTCTTT.

The V gene is TRBV3-1 (or the pseudogene TRBV3-2), the J gene TRBJ2-2; 10 bases map to TRBD2. This CDR3 is 13 amino acids long. V dropped 8 bases and J dropped 5; count of bases not matched to a gene: 2. CDR1 is LGHDT and CDR2 is YNNKEL in the germline V gene (reference sequence). The CDR3 loop is CASGTSVTGELFF. The CDR3 DNA sequence: TGTGCCAGCGGGACTAGCGTAACCGGGGAGCTGTTTTTT.

The chain couples TRBV14 to TRBJ2-1; 11 bases align to TRBD2. Germline V gene sequence: CDR1 SGHDN, CDR2 FVKESK. The CDR3 length is 14 residues. With V trimmed by 4 bases and J by 8 bases, 4 bases remained unmatched. CDR3 bases: TGTGCCAGCAGCCTTAGCGGGGGGGTACATGAGCAGTTCTTC. It encodes CASSLSGGVHEQFF.